This TCR beta chain was obtained from a study of tumor-infiltrating lymphocytes in primary liver carcinoma. The overall study: Lesions, classed as T1-T3 N0M0, spanned roughly 4.2 to 10 cm across. Each sample had roughly 3.5 to 7.5 million productive TCRbeta reads regardless of tissue type.

Remarks on this clonotype: Its cognate antigen is unknown. Compared with germline, one end of the junction differs, possibly owing to a read error.

A constant-region primer primed TCR beta cDNA synthesis from 450 to 550 ng of total RNA. Three nested multiplex PCR rounds, a slightly modified ARM-PCR, produced the libraries for TCR beta. TRBV1-TRBV30 forward primers paired with a C-beta reverse primer were used in the first two PCR rounds, which ran approximately 11 cycles each. From the multiplex PCR reads, TCRdb called clonotypes with MiXCR, one entry per CDR3 protein. The top ten clones hold about 6% of a sample with approximately 330,000 distinct CDR3 sequences, about 61% of them seen once. The CDR3 extends over 16 amino acids. Germline CDR1 reads SGHAT; CDR2 reads FQNNGV. Study-wide findings and caveats: A significantly higher top-250-clone fraction was found in tumors than in blood (p = 0.039). Between tumor regions, pairs overlapped more than tumor-adjacent and tumor-blood pairs did.

Alongside blood RNA obtained from unsorted whole blood, germline DNA was also extracted. Sequencing was done on a sample of peripheral blood. This chain uses TRBV11-2 with TRBJ2-1, with TRBD1 as a possible D gene (6 bases). The clonotype originates from a man aged 35 to 55 with primary liver carcinoma and hepatitis B virus infection. The CDR3 nucleotides are TGTGCCAGCAGCCCCAGTAGGGGCAGGGGATTCGATGAGCAATTCTTC. This encodes CASSPSRGRGFDEQFF. The full variable domain, in which reference TRBV11-2 and TRBJ2-1 provide the parts outside the CDR3, is EAGVAQSPRYKIIEKRQSVAFWCNPISGHATLYWYQQILGQGPKLLIQFQNNGVVDDSQLPKDRFSAERLKGVDSTLKIQPAKLEDSAVYLCASSPSRGRGFDEQFFGPGTRLTVL.